Shown below are 10 T cell receptor beta chains from a single sample sequenced in a study of T cells and Merkel cell carcinoma outcomes. The table came from immunoSEQ multiplex PCR; TCRdb's copy has only in-frame clones and leaves some out. The sample has fewer than 20,000 clones, roughly 79% seen once. The specimen was tumor tissue from Merkel cell carcinoma. The receptors come from a human donor with Merkel cell carcinoma.

This clone was seen only once. The gene calls are TRBV30 and TRBJ1-5; D is ambiguous. The CDR3 contains 13 residues. The V end was cut by 0 bases, the J end by 5 bases, with 8 bases between. Germline V lookup: CDR1 GTSNPN, CDR2 SVGIG (reference sequence). The chain's CDR3 is CAWSVYGDQPQHF. CDR3 coding DNA: TGTGCCTGGAGTGTATATGGCGATCAGCCCCAGCATTTT.

V and J are TRBV10-3 and TRBJ2-1; no clear D. V gave up 0 bases and J gave up 8 bases, with 8 bases separating them. The germline V gene has CDR1 ENHRY and CDR2 SYGVKD. The CDR3 has 13 amino acids. This chain's CDR3 is CAISESSYYEQFF. For the CDR3, the DNA is TGTGCCATCAGTGAGTCCAGTTACTATGAGCAGTTCTTC.

The chain carries TRBV5-1 and TRBJ1-1; 9 bases match TRBD1. J was trimmed by 0 bases and V by 4 bases; bases with no gene match: 4. The CDR3 loop spans 15 amino acids. Germline assignment: CDR1 SGHRS and CDR2 YFSETQ. In nucleotides, the CDR3 is TGCGCCAGCAGCGCGGACAGGGGAATGAACACTGAAGCTTTCTTT. It codes for CASSADRGMNTEAFF.

This clone occurred once. J is TRBJ1-4 and V is TRBV11-3, with D hard to call. Germline lookup yields CDR1 SGHNT and CDR2 YENEEA. The CDR3 contains 13 residues. The ends were cut back, 7 bases at V and 5 bases at J, with 11 bases in the middle. Written as DNA, the CDR3 is TGTGCCAGCAAAGAGGGCCTAAATGAAAAACTGTTTTTT. Encoded protein: CASKEGLNEKLFF.

The V call is TRBV28, the J call TRBJ1-4; TRBD1 matches 9 bases. Looked up from germline, CDR1 is MDHEN and CDR2 is SYDVKM. This CDR3 contains 14 residues. V was clipped by 4 bases and J by 7 bases; unmatched bases: 4. The CDR3 region is CASSSTGGGEKLFF. The CDR3 DNA is TGTGCCAGCAGTTCAACAGGGGGCGGTGAAAAACTGTTTTTT.

This CDR3 reads CASSYSNSHSGNTIYF. For the CDR3, the DNA is TGTGCCAGCAGTTACTCTAACAGCCACTCTGGAAACACCATATATTTT. V and J are TRBV6-5 and TRBJ1-3; D uncertain. Deletions cut 0 bases from V and 0 bases from J, with 9 bases between. CDR1 is MNHEY, CDR2 SVGAGI, per germline. The CDR3 loop spans 16 amino acids.

This clone showed up just once. The chain links TRBV5-6 to TRBJ1-2, with D tentatively TRBD1 (6 bases). The V gene lost 4 bases and the J gene lost 7 bases, with 17 bases spanning the gap. Germline V gene lookup returns CDR1 SGHDT and CDR2 YYEEEE. The CDR3 consists of 14 residues. CDR3 DNA sequence: TGTGCCAGCAGCCCCCCCGTGGGGGCGGGTGGCTACACCTTC. This codes for CASSPPVGAGGYTF.

The CDR3 DNA follows: TGTGCCAGCAGCTTAGAACAGACGTTGAACACTGAAGCTTTCTTT. This translates into CASSLEQTLNTEAFF. V and J are TRBV28 and TRBJ1-1; D ambiguous. V was trimmed by 6 bases and J by 0 bases, leaving 14 bases between them. The CDR3 loop spans 15 amino acids. Germline V gives CDR1 MDHEN, CDR2 SYDVKM.

In its sample, this clone ranks as large. Written as DNA, the CDR3 is TGTGCCAGCAGCCCGATTGGGGAGGCCTACAATGAGCAGTTCTTC. It codes for CASSPIGEAYNEQFF. The V gene is TRBV5-5, the J gene TRBJ2-1; D might be TRBD2 (6 bases). The ends were cut back, 4 bases at V and 2 bases at J, with 13 bases in the middle. The CDR3 covers 15 residues. Per germline, CDR1 SGHKS and CDR2 YYEKEE (reference sequence).

This clone was counted between two and nine times. CDR3 DNA sequence: TGTGCCAGCAGTCGGGAAGGACAGGGCGGTAGCTATGGCTACACCTTC. Its translation: CASSREGQGGSYGYTF. The V gene is TRBV6-6, the J gene TRBJ1-2, with TRBD1 identical over 8 bases. The CDR3 sequence is 16 residues long. The trim removed 5 bases at V and 4 bases at J, leaving 12 bases unmatched. Germline-derived CDR1 and CDR2 are MNHNY and SVGAGI (reference sequence).